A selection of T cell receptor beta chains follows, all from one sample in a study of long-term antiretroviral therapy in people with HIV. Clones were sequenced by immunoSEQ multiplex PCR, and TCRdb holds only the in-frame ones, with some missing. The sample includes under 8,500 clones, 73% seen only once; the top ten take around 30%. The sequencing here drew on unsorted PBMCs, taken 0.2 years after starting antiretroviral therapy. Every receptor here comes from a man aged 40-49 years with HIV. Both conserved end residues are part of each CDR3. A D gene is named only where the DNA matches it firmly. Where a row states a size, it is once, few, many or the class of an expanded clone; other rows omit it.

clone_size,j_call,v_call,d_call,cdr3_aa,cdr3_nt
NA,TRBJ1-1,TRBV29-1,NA,CSDYGGLNTEAFF,TGCAGCGACTACGGAGGATTGAACACTGAAGCTTTCTTT
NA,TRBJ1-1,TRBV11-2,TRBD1,CASSLDQFDRAVNTEAFF,TGTGCCAGCAGCTTAGATCAGTTTGACAGGGCGGTAAACACTGAAGCTTTCTTT
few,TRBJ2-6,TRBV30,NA,CARLSGANVLTF,TGTGCCCGACTGTCTGGGGCCAACGTCCTGACTTTC
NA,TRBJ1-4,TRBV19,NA,CASNPTDGGNEKLFF,TGTGCCAGTAACCCCACCGACGGTGGAAATGAAAAACTGTTTTTT
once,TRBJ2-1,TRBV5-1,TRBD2,CASGYGGASNEQFF,TGCGCCAGCGGATACGGGGGGGCTAGCAATGAGCAGTTCTTC
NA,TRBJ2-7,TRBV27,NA,CASSSDSGYEQYF,TGTGCCAGCAGTTCGGACAGTGGCTACGAGCAGTACTTC
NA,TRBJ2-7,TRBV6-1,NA,CASSEARGREQYF,TGTGCCAGCAGTGAAGCGAGGGGGAGGGAGCAGTACTTC
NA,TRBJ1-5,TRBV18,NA,CASSRGEGRNQPQHF,TGTGCCAGCTCACGGGGGGAAGGGCGGAATCAGCCCCAGCATTTT
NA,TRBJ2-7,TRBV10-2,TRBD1,CASRTGTGFYEQYF,TGCGCCAGCAGGACCGGGACAGGGTTCTACGAGCAGTACTTC
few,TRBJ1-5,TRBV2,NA,CASSEAGYNQPQHF,TGTGCCAGCAGTGAAGCGGGCTACAATCAGCCCCAGCATTTT
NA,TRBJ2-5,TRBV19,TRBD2,CASSISGGVQETQYF,TGTGCCAGTAGTATAAGCGGGGGGGTGCAAGAGACCCAGTACTTC
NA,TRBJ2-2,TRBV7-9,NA,CASSLKRREGPGELFF,TGTGCCAGCAGCTTAAAACGGCGCGAGGGGCCCGGGGAGCTGTTTTTT
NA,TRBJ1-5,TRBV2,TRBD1,CASSERTGGQPQHF,TGTGCCAGCAGTGAAAGAACAGGGGGACAGCCCCAGCATTTT
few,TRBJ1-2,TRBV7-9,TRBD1,CASSLGQGAYNGYTF,TGTGCCAGCAGCTTAGGACAGGGGGCGTATAATGGCTACACCTTC
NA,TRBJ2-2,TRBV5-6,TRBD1,CASSLFGTGLTGELFF,TGTGCCAGCAGCTTGTTTGGGACAGGGCTCACCGGGGAGCTGTTTTTT
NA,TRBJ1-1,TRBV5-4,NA,CASSWEGENTEAFF,TGTGCCAGCAGCTGGGAGGGAGAGAACACTGAAGCTTTCTTT
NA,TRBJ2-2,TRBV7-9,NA,CASSLGSLTGELFF,TGTGCCAGCAGCTTAGGATCTCTCACCGGGGAGCTGTTTTTT
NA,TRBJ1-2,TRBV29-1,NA,CSVEDDAGTNYGYTF,TGCAGCGTTGAAGATGATGCAGGGACTAACTATGGCTACACCTTC
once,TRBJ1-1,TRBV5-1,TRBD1,CASSDRQGKNTEAFF,TGCGCCAGCAGCGACCGACAGGGAAAGAACACTGAAGCTTTCTTT
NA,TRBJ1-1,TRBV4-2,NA,CASSQVGQMNTEAFF,TGTGCCAGCAGCCAAGTGGGACAAATGAACACTGAAGCTTTCTTT
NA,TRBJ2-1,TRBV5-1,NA,CASSLEGRAIYNEQFF,TGCGCCAGCAGCTTGGAGGGCAGGGCTATCTACAATGAGCAGTTCTTC
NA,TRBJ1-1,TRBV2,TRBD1,CASSGPTGGWNTEAFF,TGTGCCAGCAGCGGGCCGACAGGGGGTTGGAACACTGAAGCTTTCTTT
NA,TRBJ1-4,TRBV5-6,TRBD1,CASSFTTGLREKLFF,TGTGCCAGCAGTTTTACGACAGGGTTGCGCGAAAAACTGTTTTTT
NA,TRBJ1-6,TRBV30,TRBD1,CAWSKPDRESSPLHF,TGTGCCTGGAGTAAGCCTGACAGGGAGAGTTCACCCCTCCACTTT
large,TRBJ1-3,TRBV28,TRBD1,CASSLGTGSGNTIYF,TGTGCCAGCAGTTTGGGGACAGGGTCAGGAAACACCATATATTTT
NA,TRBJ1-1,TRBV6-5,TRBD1,CASSYIQGETEAFF,TGTGCCAGCAGTTATATACAGGGGGAGACTGAAGCTTTCTTT
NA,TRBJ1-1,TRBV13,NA,CASSSDSSEAFF,TGTGCCAGCAGCTCCGACAGCTCTGAAGCTTTCTTT
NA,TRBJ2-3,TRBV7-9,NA,CASIPTQGIADTQYF,TGTGCCAGCATCCCTACGCAGGGGATCGCAGATACGCAGTATTTT
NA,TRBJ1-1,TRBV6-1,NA,CASSDGGWNTEAFF,TGTGCCAGCAGTGACGGGGGGTGGAACACTGAAGCTTTCTTT
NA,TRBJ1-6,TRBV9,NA,CASSGGPERNSPLHF,TGTGCCAGCAGTGGCGGGCCGGAGCGCAATTCACCCCTCCACTTT
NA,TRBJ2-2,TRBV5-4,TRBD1,CASSHPGQGAGELFF,TGTGCCAGCAGCCATCCGGGACAGGGGGCCGGGGAGCTGTTTTTT
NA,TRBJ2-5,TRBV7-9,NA,CASSFFRDPSTAQYF,TGTGCCAGCAGCTTCTTCCGGGACCCGTCTACGGCCCAGTACTTC
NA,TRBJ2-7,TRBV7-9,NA,CASSLGVDEQYF,TGTGCCAGCAGCTTAGGTGTTGACGAGCAGTACTTC
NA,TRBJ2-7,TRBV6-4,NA,CASIPRQGNTYEQYF,TGTGCCAGCATTCCCCGGCAGGGGAACACCTACGAGCAGTACTTC
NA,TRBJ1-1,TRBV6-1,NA,CASSERRTEAFF,TGTGCCAGCAGTGAAAGACGAACTGAAGCTTTCTTT
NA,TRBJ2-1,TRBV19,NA,CASSIPTATEQFF,TGTGCCAGTAGTATACCTACGGCCACTGAGCAGTTCTTC
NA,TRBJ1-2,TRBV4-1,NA,CASSQDAGRQLYGYTF,TGCGCCAGCAGCCAAGATGCAGGGCGGCAGCTCTATGGCTACACCTTC
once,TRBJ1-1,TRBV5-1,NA,CASSPNERREAFF,TGCGCCAGCAGCCCAAATGAAAGACGTGAAGCTTTCTTT
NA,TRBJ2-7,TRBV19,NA,CASSILPGAGYEQYF,TGTGCCAGTAGTATTCTCCCGGGGGCCGGCTACGAGCAGTACTTC
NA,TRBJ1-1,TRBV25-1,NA,CASSDTYGTDVMNTEAFF,TGTGCCAGCAGTGATACGTACGGGACGGACGTCATGAACACTGAAGCTTTCTTT
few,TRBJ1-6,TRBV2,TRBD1,CASSETGTGNSPLHF,TGTGCCAGCAGTGAAACCGGGACAGGGAATTCACCCCTCCACTTT
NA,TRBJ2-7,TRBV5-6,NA,CASRPIGVYEQYF,TGTGCCAGCAGACCTATTGGGGTCTACGAGCAGTACTTC
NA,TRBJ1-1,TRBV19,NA,CASRISPGSGNTEAFF,TGTGCCAGTAGAATCTCGCCAGGGAGTGGGAACACTGAAGCTTTCTTT
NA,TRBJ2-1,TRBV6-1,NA,CASTIGQEQFF,TGTGCCAGCACCATCGGACAGGAGCAGTTCTTC
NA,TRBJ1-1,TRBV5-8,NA,CASSLELGEDEAFF,TGTGCCAGCAGCTTGGAGCTAGGGGAGGATGAAGCTTTCTTT
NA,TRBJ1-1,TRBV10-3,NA,CAISSPGDTEAFF,TGTGCCATCAGTTCCCCAGGGGACACTGAAGCTTTCTTT
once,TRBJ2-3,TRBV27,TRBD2,CASSPTSGGYGGTQYF,TGTGCCAGCAGTCCAACTAGCGGGGGTTATGGGGGTACGCAGTATTTT
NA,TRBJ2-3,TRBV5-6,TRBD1,CASSSLGRGSTDTQYF,TGTGCCAGCAGCTCCCTGGGCAGGGGGAGCACAGATACGCAGTATTTT
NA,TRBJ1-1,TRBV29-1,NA,CSVEVLKVDNTEAFF,TGCAGCGTTGAGGTACTGAAAGTTGACAACACTGAAGCTTTCTTT
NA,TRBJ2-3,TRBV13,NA,CASSFGSLRRGDTDTQYF,TGTGCCAGCAGTTTTGGGAGCCTCCGTCGTGGGGACACAGATACGCAGTATTTT
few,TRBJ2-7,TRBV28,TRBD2,CASSFPGGPYEQYF,TGTGCCAGCAGTTTCCCGGGGGGGCCCTACGAGCAGTACTTC
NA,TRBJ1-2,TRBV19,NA,CASSNGTYYGYTF,TGTGCCAGTAGTAACGGGACATACTATGGCTACACCTTC
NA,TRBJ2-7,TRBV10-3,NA,CAISEMGAVYEQYF,TGTGCCATCAGTGAGATGGGCGCGGTCTACGAGCAGTACTTC
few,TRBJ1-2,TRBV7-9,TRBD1,CASSWGQGYGYTF,TGTGCCAGCAGCTGGGGACAGGGCTATGGCTACACCTTC
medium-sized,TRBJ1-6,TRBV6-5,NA,CASSSGPTRNSPLHF,TGTGCCAGCAGTTCAGGACCGACCCGGAATTCACCCCTCCACTTT